The clone carrying this T cell receptor (beta chain) has just a few counts. The germline V gene has CDR1 LNHNV and CDR2 YYDKDF (reference sequence). V shed 0 bases and J 5 bases; nucleotides not matched to a gene: 5. This CDR3 is 15 amino acids long. The data stem from a study of T cell repertoires in cytomegalovirus infection. Study as a whole: Public signatures in TCR beta pointed to CMV infection and matching HLA type.

A single record per CDR3 protein comes from TCRdb applying MiXCR to the reads. The table shows more than 150,000 distinct CDR3 sequences, with around 20% occurring only once. The V and J genes are TRBV15 and TRBJ2-7; 9 bases line up with TRBD1. The sequenced material came from PBMCs. The sequence derives from a human donor in good health (CMV status not recorded). Some clones in this sample may be carry-over from other donors' samples. CDR3 region: CATSREGQGFDEQYF. CDR3 coding DNA: TGTGCCACCAGCAGAGAGGGACAGGGATTCGACGAGCAGTACTTC.